Presented here are 14 T cell receptor beta chains from one specimen sequenced in a study of blood T cell repertoires in COVID-19. Profiling relied on immunoSEQ multiplex PCR, and the TCRdb table lists in-frame clones only, not all of them. The sample gives over 75,000 clones, around 90% of which show up once; roughly 4.2% is in the top ten. The material sequenced was peripheral blood. Receptor source: a human donor with COVID-19, enrolled during active disease. The donor label of this sample is uncertain.

The chain is built from TRBV9 and TRBJ1-6, with 7 bases aligning to TRBD1. CDR3 length: 14 residues. Trimming at V came to 6 bases and at J to 6 bases, leaving 6 bases not matched to a gene. The germline gives CDR1 SGDLS, CDR2 YYNGEE. CDR3 region: CASTKDRVNSPLHF. The CDR3 DNA reads as TGTGCCAGCACCAAAGACAGGGTTAATTCACCCCTCCACTTT.

This chain joins TRBV19 and TRBJ2-7; 7 bases align to TRBD1. V gave up 8 bases and J gave up 2 bases; unmatched junction bases: 9. The CDR3 covers 14 residues. Per the germline V gene, CDR1 is LNHDA and CDR2 is SQIVND (reference sequence). The CDR3 DNA reads as TGTGCCAGTTCACGCCGGGACAGTACCTACGAGCAGTACTTC. This codes for CASSRRDSTYEQYF.

This clone is a singleton in its sample. The chain has TRBV7-9 and TRBJ1-2; 9 bases line up with TRBD1. CDR3 length equals 15 residues. The V gene end was trimmed by 6 bases and the J gene end by 6 bases; junction bases not matched to a gene: 11. Germline CDR1 SEHNR, CDR2 FQNEAQ (reference sequence). The CDR3 DNA sequence: TGTGCCAGCAGGCCGCTTTCCGACAGGGGGAATGGCTACACCTTC. It specifies CASRPLSDRGNGYTF.

V usage is TRBV7-9 and J usage is TRBJ2-7, with D tentatively TRBD2 (6 bases). Germline V gene sequence: CDR1 SEHNR, CDR2 FQNEAQ (reference sequence). The CDR3 runs to 14 residues. Trimming stripped 4 bases from V and 3 bases from J, with 13 bases between. The CDR3: CASSSRDSSYEQYF. The CDR3, as DNA: TGTGCCAGCAGCTCCCGGGACTCAAGCTACGAGCAGTACTTC.

The chain joins TRBV6-5 to TRBJ1-4; TRBD1 might be the D (6 bases). The CDR3 length is 14 residues. Germline loops: CDR1 MNHEY, CDR2 SVGAGI. V lost 6 bases, J lost 0 bases, and 8 bases lay in between. The CDR3 spells CASRDRSTNEKLFF. The CDR3 bases are TGTGCCAGCAGAGACAGGTCAACTAATGAAAAACTGTTTTTT.

Only a few counts were recorded for this clone. The chain joins TRBV5-5 to TRBJ1-1; maybe TRBD1 (5 bases). V was cut by 0 bases and J by 4 bases, with 13 bases left in between. The CDR3 runs 15 residues. The germline V gene has CDR1 SGHKS and CDR2 YYEKEE (reference sequence). The CDR3 nucleotides read TGTGCCAGCAGCTTGGGCGTGGGGGGGTTCACTGAAGCTTTCTTT. Translated: CASSLGVGGFTEAFF.

The chain joins TRBV4-1 to TRBJ1-4; 8 bases match TRBD1. The CDR3 has 20 residues. With 0 bases clipped from V and 2 bases from J, the junction kept 14 bases outside the gene matches. Germline CDR1 reads MGHRA; CDR2 reads YSYEKL. The CDR3, as DNA: TGCGCCAGCAGCCAAGAATTATTTCTCAGGGGGCGGGGGACTAATGAAAAACTGTTTTTT. This sequence encodes CASSQELFLRGRGTNEKLFF.

This clone occurred a few times. The rearrangement links TRBV9 to TRBJ1-3; TRBD1 matches 8 bases. Germline V lookup: CDR1 SGDLS, CDR2 YYNGEE. The trim removed 5 bases at V and 4 bases at J, leaving 11 bases unmatched. CDR3 length equals 16 residues. The CDR3 spells CASSPTQGARGNTIYF. CDR3 nucleotides: TGTGCCAGCAGTCCAACTCAGGGGGCGCGAGGAAACACCATATATTTT.

This clone occurred once. The chain combines TRBV3-1 (or the pseudogene TRBV3-2) with TRBJ1-2; 8 bases are a match to TRBD1. The CDR3 is 15 residues long. Trimming cost V 1 base and J 3 bases; bases outside gene matches: 4. Germline V gene data show CDR1 as LGHDT and CDR2 as YNNKEL (reference sequence). The CDR3 region has the DNA TGTGCCAGCAGCCAAGGGATGGGACAGGACTATGGCTACACCTTC. It translates to CASSQGMGQDYGYTF.

V is TRBV14 and J is TRBJ2-7; D not resolved. V lost 1 base to trimming and J lost 6 bases, with 4 bases between them. The CDR3 runs to 11 residues. CDR1 and CDR2 (germline): SGHDN, FVKESK. The CDR3 coding sequence is TGTGCCAGCAGCCAAGTCGGCGAGCAGTACTTC. It encodes CASSQVGEQYF.

This clone was counted once. This chain uses TRBV7-3 with TRBJ1-5, with D perhaps TRBD1 (6 bases). Germline values: CDR1 SGHTA, CDR2 FQGTGA. V lost 9 bases to trimming and J lost 7 bases, with 22 bases between them. The CDR3 spans 15 residues. The CDR3 DNA is TGTGCCAGAATAAAGCGGGACAAGAATCGCCAGCCCCAGCATTTT. Amino acid sequence: CARIKRDKNRQPQHF.

V is TRBV27 and J is TRBJ1-1, with D maybe TRBD1 (6 bases). Trimming cost V 3 bases and J 0 bases, with 17 bases left between them. Per the germline V gene, CDR1 is MNHEY and CDR2 is SMNVEV (reference sequence). This CDR3 is 17 amino acids long. The CDR3 DNA reads TGTGCCAGCAGTTTCCCAACAGGGAGTGGAATGAACACTGAAGCTTTCTTT. Translation: CASSFPTGSGMNTEAFF.

This sequence joins TRBV14 and TRBJ2-2, with D perhaps matching TRBD1 (6 bases). V was cut by 7 bases and J by 6 bases, with 12 bases left in between. The CDR3 covers 13 residues. Germline lookup yields CDR1 SGHDN and CDR2 FVKESK. The CDR3 DNA sequence: TGTGCCAGCACCACCAGGGGTTCCGGGGAGCTGTTTTTT. It translates to CASTTRGSGELFF.

The rearrangement uses TRBV12-5 and TRBJ2-2; a weak D match, TRBD1 (5 bases). Trimming took off 3 bases at V and 1 base at J, with 9 bases between the two ends. Germline V lookup: CDR1 LGHNT, CDR2 FRNRAP. The CDR3 is made up of 15 amino acids. DNA of the CDR3: TGTGCTAGTGGTTTACACGGACAGAACACCGGGGAGCTGTTTTTT. The encoded protein is CASGLHGQNTGELFF.